Sequencing of this T cell receptor beta chain was carried out in a study of cytomegalovirus exposure and HLA in healthy donors (dated 2017 in TCRdb). For context, the study as a whole: The 650 to 800 repertoires of the first cohort and the 120 or so validation repertoires were produced on the same platform, according to a later analysis. The study aimed to test whether signatures of past pathogen exposure could be identified by cataloging public T cell receptors. Along with the roughly 670-subject first cohort, a separate validation cohort of more than 90 different subjects was used. High-throughput TCR immunosequencing, statistical association of individual TCRs with disease status, and machine learning were combined to predict cytomegalovirus infection status. Study-wide conclusions, independent of this receptor: The authors suggested that the approach could potentially be extended to other disease states and immunological phenotypes. A few of the identified cytomegalovirus-associated TCR beta chains were confirmed in vitro to be specific for cytomegalovirus antigens. A later analysis lacked HLA typing for the validation cohort, so it scored co-occurrence in that cohort across all 110 or so repertoires. In both the original and validation cohorts, the classifier was reported to diagnose cytomegalovirus status with high specificity and sensitivity. In the study, around 150 TCR beta chains were listed as associated with cytomegalovirus. Most TCR sequences were seen in very few donors, while some public TCRs were found in many individuals. Subsequent analysis determined that TCRs grouped into clusters in the first cohort also showed a tendency toward co-occurrence across the 120 or so validation repertoires, and about 94% of cluster scores exceeded 0.

The donors were included in the validation cohort of 100 to 150 subjects, a group kept apart from the approximately 700-subject first cohort. In regard to this clone: No antigen is known for it. Base qualities were left out, and no much larger clone turns up one base away.

Library prep was done by the immunoSEQ multiplex PCR assay. From the authors' description of their analysis: A statistical classification framework was built to diagnose cytomegalovirus status from the catalog of TCR beta chain sequences. TCRdb retrieved this table from immuneACCESS and kept in-frame rearrangements only. Not all clones are present; in checked studies, unresolved V genes account for under half, and no reason is known for the remainder. V and J calls plus clone size are reproduced from that table; the DNA served to infer D and trimming. For this sample there are 100,000 to 120,000 clones; about 92% appear just once. Over 1.5% of the sample is in the top ten clones. Via the germline V gene, CDR1 is MGHRA and CDR2 YSYEKL. Clipping removes 1 base from V and 7 bases from J, with 4 as the unmatched junction base count. The CDR3 measures 14 amino acids from cysteine to phenylalanine. The read is trimmed to its CDR3 DNA, 42 bases read in frame from base 1.

The rearrangement combines TRBV4-1 with TRBJ1-2, with 9 junctional bases fitting TRBD1. The sequenced sample was PBMCs. The sequence was obtained from a woman aged 18-30 years in good health and CMV-seronegative. The nucleotide sequence reads as follows: TGCGCCAGCAGCCAAGTAAGGGACAGGGCTGGCTACACCTTC. This yields the protein CASSQVRDRAGYTF.